Sequencing of this T cell receptor (beta chain) was carried out in a study of naive and memory T cell subsets. Findings and limits, study-wide: Gini index rose across naive, CM, EM and EMRA in CD4 and CD8.

CD8 T cells were positively selected from what remained after CD4 positive selection. V lost 0 bases and J lost 2; bases outside the gene matches: 8. The CDR3 loop spans 18 amino acids. Germline CDR1 SGHNT, CDR2 YYREEE (reference sequence). Two oligonucleotides, mixed equimolar, formed the beta constant-region primer covering TRBC1 and TRBC2. Ligation attached a single-stranded oligonucleotide with a 12-nucleotide UMI and the SP2 primer to the cDNA 3' end. TCRdb called the UMI-ligation and nested PCR reads again in MiXCR, with one record for every CDR3 protein. This sample has some 83,000 distinct CDR3 sequences; around 13% occur once, and the top ten carry around 0.9%. Comments on this clonotype: Its antigen is not known.

This receptor was taken from a human donor in good health. The sample consisted of central memory CD4+ T cells from blood. This chain links TRBV5-4 with TRBJ2-6, with 7 bases matching TRBD1. The CDR3 DNA is TGTGCCAGCAGCTTGGAAGTAGGGGGCCGCCCTGGGGCCAACGTCCTGACTTTC. It encodes CASSLEVGGRPGANVLTF.